The present TCR beta chain was sequenced within a study of T cells in narcolepsy (dated by TCRdb to between 2017 and 2018). Background for the entire study: Patients with narcolepsy type 1 or type 2 (NT1, NT2) were enrolled in the study together with healthy control donors. The study used TCR Vbeta sequencing to track clonotypes in blood and CSF while looking for autoreactive T cells in narcolepsy patients that target self-antigens of hypocretin neurons (hypocretin, TRIB2). What the research found in general, with its limitations: Plots that compared CSF and blood CD4+ T cell clonotypes from the same patient highlighted HCRT-specific and TRIB2-specific autoreactive clonotypes. Numbers of sequenced blood memory CD4+ clonotypes were comparable, with averages of approximately 39,000 in patients and 33,354 in controls. Certain blood memory CD4+ repertoires from patients and controls had no sequences that matched autoreactive T cell clones. Autoreactive clonotypes were reported to be detected serially in the blood of the same patients and of different patients, but not in the blood of healthy controls.

For TCR Vbeta sequencing, memory CD4+ T cells were sorted ex vivo from the peripheral blood of narcolepsy patients and healthy controls. Libraries were built with the immunoSEQ multiplex PCR assay. Entries here come from immuneACCESS through TCRdb and include only in-frame sequences with V and J called. Some clones fail to appear in such tables; in the studies checked, an unresolved V gene covers under half of the shortfall, and the cause of the remainder is unknown. This sample is represented by over 25,000 clones; 86% of them were singletons. Of the sample, approximately 1.2% is held by the ten largest clones. V and J are trimmed by 3 bases and 6 bases, and the gene matches miss 10 bases of the junction. CDR1 and CDR2, looked up from the germline V gene, are SGHRS and YFSETQ. The CDR3 contains 16 residues, cysteine and phenylalanine counted. CDR3 DNA only is kept here, 48 bases in frame from base 1.

On this clone: No cognate antigen has been identified for it. The sample holds no much larger clone one base away, and base qualities are not on file.

Here the chain combines TRBV5-1 and TRBJ2-3; TRBD2 fits 10 bases in the junction. The receptor comes from a human donor with narcolepsy. Sequencing was performed on CD45RA- memory CD4+ T cells from PBMCs. The intended sense of this specimen's cell subset or site label: memory T cells sorted ex vivo from peripheral blood. CDR3 sequence: CASSSSGLAGADTQYF. The nucleotide sequence reads as follows: TGCGCCAGCAGCTCCTCGGGTCTAGCGGGGGCCGATACGCAGTATTTT.